This paragraph covers one TCR beta chain sequence. An end of the junction does not agree with germline; a read error may underlie this. The CDR3 spans 15 residues. CDR1 is SSHAT, CDR2 FNYEAQ, per germline (reference sequence). The repertoire was sequenced with immunoSEQ multiplex PCR; TCRdb's copy has only in-frame clones and lacks some. The sample gives roughly 230,000 clones, about four fifths of which show up once; 3.6% is in the top ten. This sample is drawn from a study of blood T cell repertoires in COVID-19. This chain links TRBV7-7 with TRBJ2-2; D perhaps matches TRBD1 (6 bases). This TCR came from a woman aged 80 or older with acute or convalescent COVID-19. What was sequenced was peripheral blood. As DNA, the CDR3 is TGTGCTAGCAGCTTGGGGGCAGGGAACACCGGGGAGCTGTTTTTT. Translated, it gives CASSLGAGNTGELFF.